The present entry profiles one TCR beta chain with its context. This entry comes from a study of patients and donors after allogeneic stem cell transplantation. V shed 0 bases, J shed 12 bases, and the junction held 9 bases outside the gene matches. The CDR3 covers 16 residues. Germline CDR1 SGHTA, CDR2 FQGTGA. TCRdb re-derived calls from the RT-PCR reads in MiXCR, one entry per CDR3 protein. This sample has some 880,000 distinct CDR3 sequences, with approximately 19% found just once. The chain employs TRBV7-3 and TRBJ2-1; 12 bases fit TRBD2. This TCR was sampled from a human donor who was either an allogeneic HSCT recipient or a stem cell or donor lymphocyte infusion donor (not recorded which). It is not recorded whose cells these are; they may come from a transplant donor. Input material: blood, either unsorted or a sorted T cell fraction (not recorded which). This CDR3 reads CASSLTRTSGAGGQFF. CDR3 nucleotides: TGTGCCAGCAGCTTAACAAGGACTAGCGGGGCCGGTGGGCAGTTCTTC. Full variable domain (outside the CDR3, taken from reference TRBV7-3 and TRBJ2-1): GAGVSQTPSNKVTEKGKYVELRCDPISGHTALYWYRQSLGQGPEFLIYFQGTGAADDSGLPNDRFFAVRPEGSVSTLKIQRTERGDSAVYLCASSLTRTSGAGGQFFGPGTRLTVL.